This TCR beta chain comes out of a study of T cells in localized non-small cell lung cancer. Here immunoSEQ multiplex PCR was the method, and the copy in TCRdb shows in-frame clones only, minus some. The sample shows tens of thousands of clones, less than 90% of them seen only once. In germline, CDR1 is SGHDN, CDR2 FVKESK. With 1 base removed from V and 7 bases from J, the gap between germline ends came to 8 bases. This CDR3 comprises 14 residues. Sequenced here: peripheral blood, sampled before any cancer treatment. The clonotype was recovered from a woman between 35 and 70 years old with stage I lung adenocarcinoma. This sequence joins TRBV14 and TRBJ1-6; no reliable D call. The CDR3 sequence: CASSQGGANSPLHF. The CDR3 DNA is TGTGCCAGCAGCCAAGGAGGAGCCAATTCACCCCTCCACTTT.